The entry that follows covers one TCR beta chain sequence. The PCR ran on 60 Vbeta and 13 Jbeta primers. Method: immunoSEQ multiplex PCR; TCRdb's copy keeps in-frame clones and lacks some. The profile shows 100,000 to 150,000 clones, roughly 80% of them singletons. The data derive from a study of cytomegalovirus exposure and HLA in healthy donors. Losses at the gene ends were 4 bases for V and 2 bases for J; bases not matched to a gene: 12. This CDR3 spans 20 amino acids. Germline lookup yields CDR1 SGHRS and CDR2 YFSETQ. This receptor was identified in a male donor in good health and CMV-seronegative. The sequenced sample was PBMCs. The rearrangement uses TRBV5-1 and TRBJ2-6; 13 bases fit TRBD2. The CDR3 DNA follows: TGCGCCAGCAGCGTAGCCGGGACTAGCGGGATCCTCACTGGGGCCAACGTCCTGACTTTC. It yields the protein CASSVAGTSGILTGANVLTF.